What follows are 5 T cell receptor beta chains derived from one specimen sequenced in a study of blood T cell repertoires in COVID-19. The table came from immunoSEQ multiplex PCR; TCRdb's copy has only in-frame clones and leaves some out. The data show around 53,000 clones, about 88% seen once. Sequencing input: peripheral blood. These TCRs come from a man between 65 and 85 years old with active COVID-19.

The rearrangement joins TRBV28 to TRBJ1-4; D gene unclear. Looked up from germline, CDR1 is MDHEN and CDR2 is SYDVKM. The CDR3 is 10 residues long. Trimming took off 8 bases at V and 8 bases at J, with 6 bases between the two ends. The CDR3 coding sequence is TGTGCCAGCGGACTAGAAAAACTGTTTTTT. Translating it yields CASGLEKLFF. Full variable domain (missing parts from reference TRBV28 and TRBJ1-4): DVKVTQSSRYLVKRTGEKVFLECVQDMDHENMFWYRQDPGLGLRLIYFSYDVKMKEKGDIPEGYSVSREKKERFSLILESASTNQTSMYLCASGLEKLFFGSGTQLSVL.

The CDR3 is CASRAGTSGPVEQFF. CDR3 nucleotides: TGTGCCAGCAGGGCCGGGACTAGCGGGCCGGTTGAGCAGTTCTTC. The genes are TRBV7-2 and TRBJ2-1; 12 bases line up with TRBD2. Germline V gene sequence: CDR1 SGHTA, CDR2 FQGNSA. J was trimmed by 9 bases and V by 6 bases; bases with no gene match: 9. CDR3 size: 15 residues.

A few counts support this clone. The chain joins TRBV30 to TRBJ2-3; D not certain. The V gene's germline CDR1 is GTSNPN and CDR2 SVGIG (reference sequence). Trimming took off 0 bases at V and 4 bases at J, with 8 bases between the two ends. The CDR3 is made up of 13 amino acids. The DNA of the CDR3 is TGTGCCTGGAGTGTACGAGAGGCAGATACGCAGTATTTT. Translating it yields CAWSVREADTQYF. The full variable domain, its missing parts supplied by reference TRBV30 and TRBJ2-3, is SQTIHQWPATLVQPVGSPLSLECTVEGTSNPNLYWYRQAAGRGLQLLFYSVGIGQISSEVPQNLSASRPQDRQFILSSKKLLLSDSGFYLCAWSVREADTQYFGPGTRLTVL.

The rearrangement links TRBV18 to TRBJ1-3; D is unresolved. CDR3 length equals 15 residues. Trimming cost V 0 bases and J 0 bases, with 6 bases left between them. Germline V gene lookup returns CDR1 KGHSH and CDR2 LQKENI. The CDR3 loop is CASSPPYSSGNTIYF. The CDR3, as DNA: TGTGCCAGCTCACCACCGTACAGCTCTGGAAACACCATATATTTT.

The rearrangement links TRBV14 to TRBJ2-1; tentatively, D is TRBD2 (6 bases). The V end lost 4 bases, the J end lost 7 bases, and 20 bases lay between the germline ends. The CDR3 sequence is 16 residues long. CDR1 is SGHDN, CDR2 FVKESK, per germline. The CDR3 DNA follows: TGTGCCAGCAGCCGACAGCGGGCCACTTTTCGGAATGAGCAGTTCTTC. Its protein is CASSRQRATFRNEQFF.